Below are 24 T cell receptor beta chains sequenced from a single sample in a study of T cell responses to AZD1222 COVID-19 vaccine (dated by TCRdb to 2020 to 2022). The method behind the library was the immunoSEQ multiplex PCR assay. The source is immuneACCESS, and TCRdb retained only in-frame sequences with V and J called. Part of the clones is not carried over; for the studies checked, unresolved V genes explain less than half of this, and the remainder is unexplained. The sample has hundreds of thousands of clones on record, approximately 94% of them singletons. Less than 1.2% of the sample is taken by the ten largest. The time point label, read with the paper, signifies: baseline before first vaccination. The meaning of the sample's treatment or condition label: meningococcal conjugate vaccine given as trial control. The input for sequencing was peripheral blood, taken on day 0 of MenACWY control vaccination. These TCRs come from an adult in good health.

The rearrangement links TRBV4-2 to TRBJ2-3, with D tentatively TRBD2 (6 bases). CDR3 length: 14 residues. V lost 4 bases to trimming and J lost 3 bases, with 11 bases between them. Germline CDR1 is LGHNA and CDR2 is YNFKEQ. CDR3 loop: CASSPTRGTDTQYF. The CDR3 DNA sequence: TGTGCCAGCAGCCCTACACGGGGGACAGATACGCAGTATTTT.

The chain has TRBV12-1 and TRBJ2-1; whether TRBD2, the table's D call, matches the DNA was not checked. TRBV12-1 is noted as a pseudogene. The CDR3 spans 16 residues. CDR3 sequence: CASSPSGTSGPYEQFF. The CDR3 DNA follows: TGTGCCAGCAGCCCCTCCGGGACTAGCGGGCCCTATGAGCAGTTCTTC.

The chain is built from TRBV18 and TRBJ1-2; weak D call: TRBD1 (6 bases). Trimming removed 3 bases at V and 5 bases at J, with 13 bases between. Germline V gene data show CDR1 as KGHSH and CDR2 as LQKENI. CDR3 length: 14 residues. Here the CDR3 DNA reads TGTGCCAGCTCACCCCAGGGGAAAGGATATGGCTACACCTTC. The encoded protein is CASSPQGKGYGYTF. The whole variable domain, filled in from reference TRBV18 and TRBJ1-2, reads NAGVMQNPRHLVRRRGQEARLRCSPMKGHSHVYWYRQLPEEGLKFMVYLQKENIIDESGMPKERFSAEFPKEGPSILRIQQVVRGDSAAYFCASSPQGKGYGYTFGSGTRLTVV.

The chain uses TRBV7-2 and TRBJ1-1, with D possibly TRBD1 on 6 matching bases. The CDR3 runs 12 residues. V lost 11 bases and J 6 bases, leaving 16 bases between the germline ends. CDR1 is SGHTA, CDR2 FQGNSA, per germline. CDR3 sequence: CAEKGGMAEAFF. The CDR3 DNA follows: TGTGCCGAAAAAGGGGGAATGGCTGAAGCTTTCTTT.

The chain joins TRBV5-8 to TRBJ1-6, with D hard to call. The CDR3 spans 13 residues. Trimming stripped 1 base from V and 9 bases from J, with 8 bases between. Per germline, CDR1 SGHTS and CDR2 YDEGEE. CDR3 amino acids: CASSLTVRSPLHF. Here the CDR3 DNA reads TGTGCCAGCAGCTTGACGGTGCGTTCACCCCTCCACTTT.

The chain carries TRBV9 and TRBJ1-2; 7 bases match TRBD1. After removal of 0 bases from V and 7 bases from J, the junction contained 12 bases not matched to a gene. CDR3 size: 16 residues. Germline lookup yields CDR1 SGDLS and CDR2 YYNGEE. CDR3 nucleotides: TGTGCCAGCAGCGTAGATGTGAGGGAGGGGGCGCGTGGCTACACCTTC. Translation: CASSVDVREGARGYTF.

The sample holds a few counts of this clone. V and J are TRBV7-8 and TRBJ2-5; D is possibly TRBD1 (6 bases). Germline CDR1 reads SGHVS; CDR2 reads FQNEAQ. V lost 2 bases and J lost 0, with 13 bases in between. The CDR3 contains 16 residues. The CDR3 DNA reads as TGTGCCAGCAGCTTAATCGGACAGTCGTACCAAGAGACCCAGTACTTC. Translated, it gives CASSLIGQSYQETQYF. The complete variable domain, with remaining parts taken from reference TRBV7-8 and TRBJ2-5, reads GAGVSQSPRYKVAKRGQDVALRCDPISGHVSLFWYQQALGQGPEFLTYFQNEAQLDKSGLPSDRFFAERPEGSVSTLKIQRTQQEDSAVYLCASSLIGQSYQETQYFGPGTRLLVL.

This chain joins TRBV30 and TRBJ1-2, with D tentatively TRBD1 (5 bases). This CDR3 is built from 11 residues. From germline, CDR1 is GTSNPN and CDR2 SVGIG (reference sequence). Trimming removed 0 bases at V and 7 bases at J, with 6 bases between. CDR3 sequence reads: CAWSVGVGYTF. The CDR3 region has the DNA TGTGCCTGGAGTGTGGGGGTTGGCTACACCTTC.

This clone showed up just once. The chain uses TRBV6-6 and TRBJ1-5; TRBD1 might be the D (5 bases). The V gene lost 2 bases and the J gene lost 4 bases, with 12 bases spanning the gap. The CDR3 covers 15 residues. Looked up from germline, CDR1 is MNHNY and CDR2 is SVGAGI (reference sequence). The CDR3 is CASSYGGNANQPQHF. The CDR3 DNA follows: TGTGCCAGCAGTTACGGGGGGAACGCAAATCAGCCCCAGCATTTT.

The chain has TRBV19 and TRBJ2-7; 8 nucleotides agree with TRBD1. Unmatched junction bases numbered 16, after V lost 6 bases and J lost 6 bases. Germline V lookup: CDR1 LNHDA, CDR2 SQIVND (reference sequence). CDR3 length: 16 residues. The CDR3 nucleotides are TGTGCCAGTAGGACCGGGGACAGGATAAGTGGAGGCGAGCAGTACTTC. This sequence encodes CASRTGDRISGGEQYF.

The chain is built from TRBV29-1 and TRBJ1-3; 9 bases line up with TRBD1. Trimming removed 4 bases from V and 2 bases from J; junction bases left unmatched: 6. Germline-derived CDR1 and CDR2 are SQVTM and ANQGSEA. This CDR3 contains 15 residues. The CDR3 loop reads CSVVRRTGAGNTIYF. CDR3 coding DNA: TGCAGCGTTGTCCGAAGGACAGGGGCTGGAAACACCATATATTTT.

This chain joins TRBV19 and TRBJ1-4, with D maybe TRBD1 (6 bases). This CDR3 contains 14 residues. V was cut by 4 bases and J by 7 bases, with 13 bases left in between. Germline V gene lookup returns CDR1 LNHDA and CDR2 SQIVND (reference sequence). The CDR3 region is CASSTRGGGEKLFF. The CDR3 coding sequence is TGTGCCAGTAGTACCAGGGGAGGAGGTGAAAAACTGTTTTTT. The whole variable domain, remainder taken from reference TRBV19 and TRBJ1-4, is DGGITQSPKYLFRKEGQNVTLSCEQNLNHDAMYWYRQDPGQGLRLIYYSQIVNDFQKGDIAEGYSVSREKKESFPLTVTSAQKNPTAFYLCASSTRGGGEKLFFGSGTQLSVL.

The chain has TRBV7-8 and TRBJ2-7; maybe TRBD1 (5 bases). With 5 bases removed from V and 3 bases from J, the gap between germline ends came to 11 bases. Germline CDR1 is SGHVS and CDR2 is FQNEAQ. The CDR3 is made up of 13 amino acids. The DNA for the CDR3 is TGTGCCAGCAGCGCCGACAGAGTCTACGAGCAGTACTTC. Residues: CASSADRVYEQYF.

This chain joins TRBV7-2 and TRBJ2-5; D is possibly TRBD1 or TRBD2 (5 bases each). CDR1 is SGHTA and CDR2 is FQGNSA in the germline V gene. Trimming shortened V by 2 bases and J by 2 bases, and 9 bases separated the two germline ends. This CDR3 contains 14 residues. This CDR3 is CASSLFGTQETQYF. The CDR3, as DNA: TGTGCCAGCAGCTTATTCGGGACGCAAGAGACCCAGTACTTC.

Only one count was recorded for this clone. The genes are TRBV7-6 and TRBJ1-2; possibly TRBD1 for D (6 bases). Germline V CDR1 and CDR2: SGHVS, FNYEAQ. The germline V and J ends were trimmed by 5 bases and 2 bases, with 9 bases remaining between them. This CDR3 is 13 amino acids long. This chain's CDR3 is CASSRTGNYGYTF. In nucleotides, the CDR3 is TGTGCCAGCAGCCGAACAGGGAACTATGGCTACACCTTC.

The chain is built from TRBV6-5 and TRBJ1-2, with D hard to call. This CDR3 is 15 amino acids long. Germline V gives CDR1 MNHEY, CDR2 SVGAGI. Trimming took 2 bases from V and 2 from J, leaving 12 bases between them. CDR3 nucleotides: TGTGCCAGCAGTTACGGCCCGGGATTAAACTATGGCTACACCTTC. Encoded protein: CASSYGPGLNYGYTF.

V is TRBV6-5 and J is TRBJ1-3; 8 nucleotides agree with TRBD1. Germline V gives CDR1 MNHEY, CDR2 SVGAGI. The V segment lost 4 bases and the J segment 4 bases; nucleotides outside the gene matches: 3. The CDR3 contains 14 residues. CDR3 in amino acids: CASSFNRGGNTIYF. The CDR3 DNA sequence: TGTGCCAGCAGTTTCAACAGGGGGGGAAACACCATATATTTT.

CDR3 loop: CASSLTRINTEAFF. The CDR3 nucleotides are TGTGCCAGCAGTTTGACCCGCATTAACACTGAAGCTTTCTTT. The rearrangement uses TRBV28 and TRBJ1-1; no clear D gene. The ends were cut back, 3 bases at V and 2 bases at J, with 10 bases in the middle. The CDR3 totals 14 residues. Looked up from germline, CDR1 is MDHEN and CDR2 is SYDVKM.

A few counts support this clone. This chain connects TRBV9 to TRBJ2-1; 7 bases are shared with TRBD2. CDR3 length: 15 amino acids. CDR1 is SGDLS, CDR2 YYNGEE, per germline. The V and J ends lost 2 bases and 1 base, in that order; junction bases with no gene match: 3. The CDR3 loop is CASSVAAGSYNEQFF. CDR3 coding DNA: TGTGCCAGCAGCGTTGCAGCGGGGTCCTACAATGAGCAGTTCTTC. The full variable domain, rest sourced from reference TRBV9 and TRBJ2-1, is DSGVTQTPKHLITATGQRVTLRCSPRSGDLSVYWYQQSLDQGLQFLIQYYNGEERAKGNILERFSAQQFPDLHSELNLSSLELGDSALYFCASSVAAGSYNEQFFGPGTRLTVL.

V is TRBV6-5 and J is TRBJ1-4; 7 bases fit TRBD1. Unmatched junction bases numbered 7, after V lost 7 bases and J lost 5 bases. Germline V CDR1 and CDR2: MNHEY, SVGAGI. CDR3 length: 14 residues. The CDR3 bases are TGTGCCAGCACCCCGGACAGGATAAATGAAAAACTGTTTTTT. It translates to CASTPDRINEKLFF.

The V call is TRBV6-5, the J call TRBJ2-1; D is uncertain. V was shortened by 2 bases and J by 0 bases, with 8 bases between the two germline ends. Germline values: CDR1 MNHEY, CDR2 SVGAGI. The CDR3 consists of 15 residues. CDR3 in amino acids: CASSYDSSSYNEQFF. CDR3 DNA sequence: TGTGCCAGCAGTTACGACTCGAGCTCCTACAATGAGCAGTTCTTC.

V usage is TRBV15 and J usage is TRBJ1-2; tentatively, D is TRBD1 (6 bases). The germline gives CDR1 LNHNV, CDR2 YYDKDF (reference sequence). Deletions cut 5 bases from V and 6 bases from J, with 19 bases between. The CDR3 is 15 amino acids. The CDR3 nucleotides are TGTGCCACCAGCCCCGAGGGGGGGGGCTGGAATGGCTACACCTTC. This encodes CATSPEGGGWNGYTF.

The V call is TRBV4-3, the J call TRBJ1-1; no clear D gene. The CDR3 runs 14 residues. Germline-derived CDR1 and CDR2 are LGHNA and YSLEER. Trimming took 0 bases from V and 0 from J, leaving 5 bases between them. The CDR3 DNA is TGCGCCAGCAGCCAAGAGCAGTTGAACACTGAAGCTTTCTTT. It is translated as CASSQEQLNTEAFF.

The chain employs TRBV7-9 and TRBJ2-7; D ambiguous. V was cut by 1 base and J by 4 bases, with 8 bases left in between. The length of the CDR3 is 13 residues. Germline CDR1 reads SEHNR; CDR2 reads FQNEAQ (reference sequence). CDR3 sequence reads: CASSLEGLYEQYF. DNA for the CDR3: TGTGCCAGCAGCTTAGAGGGCTTATACGAGCAGTACTTC.